The entry below gives a single TCR beta chain sequence along with its context. Its cognate antigen is unknown. The assay was immunoSEQ multiplex PCR, and TCRdb's table has in-frame clones only and misses some. The sample records about 2 million clones, roughly 94% being singletons. This sample was taken from a study of shared clonotypes between healthy human individuals. The wider study: Three plates were used per donor for CD4 naive, three for CD4 memory, two for CD8 naive and one for CD8 memory. Findings and caveats of the study: In general, naive subsets displayed greater estimated richness than memory subsets did.

In the naive CD8 group, cells lacked CD45RO and were positively selected for CCR7, so terminally differentiated effector memory CD45RA+ cells were left out. All participating donors were Caucasian adults from Nashville, Tennessee. The CDR3 is 16 amino acids. CDR1 MGHRA and CDR2 YSYEKL come from the germline V gene. Trimming took 0 bases from V and 0 from J, leaving 12 bases between them. The clonotype was recovered from a man between 18 and 29 years old in good health. The sample consisted of naive CD8+ T cells sorted from blood. The chain has TRBV4-1 and TRBJ2-7; D remains ambiguous. The CDR3 spells CASSQDLNILSYEQYF. The CDR3 DNA follows: TGCGCCAGCAGCCAAGATCTGAACATTCTCTCCTACGAGCAGTACTTC.